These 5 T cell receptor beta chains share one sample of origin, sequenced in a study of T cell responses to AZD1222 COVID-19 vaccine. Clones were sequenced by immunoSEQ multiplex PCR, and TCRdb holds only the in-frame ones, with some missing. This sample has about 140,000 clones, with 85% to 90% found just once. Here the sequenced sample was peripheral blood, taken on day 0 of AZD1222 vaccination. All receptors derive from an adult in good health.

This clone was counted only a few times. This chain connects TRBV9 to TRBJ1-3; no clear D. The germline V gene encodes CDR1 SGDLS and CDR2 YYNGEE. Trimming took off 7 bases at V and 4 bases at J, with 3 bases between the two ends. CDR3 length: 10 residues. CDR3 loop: CASGGNTIYF. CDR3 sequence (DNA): TGTGCCAGCGGGGGAAACACCATATATTTT.

CDR3 loop: CASSFVPGVRTEAFF. The CDR3 DNA sequence: TGTGCCAGCAGCTTCGTTCCGGGGGTGCGTACTGAAGCTTTCTTT. The rearrangement links TRBV13 to TRBJ1-1, with D possibly TRBD1 on 5 matching bases. The CDR3 is made up of 15 amino acids. Trimming took 3 bases from V and 5 from J, leaving 16 bases between them. The germline V gene encodes CDR1 PRHDT and CDR2 FYEKMQ (reference sequence).

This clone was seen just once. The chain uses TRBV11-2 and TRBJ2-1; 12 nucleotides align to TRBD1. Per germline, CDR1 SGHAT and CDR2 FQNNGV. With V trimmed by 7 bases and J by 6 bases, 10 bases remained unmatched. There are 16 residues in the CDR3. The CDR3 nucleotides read TGTGCCAGCACCTCCGTAGGGACAGGGGGCCGCAATGAGCAGTTCTTC. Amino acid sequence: CASTSVGTGGRNEQFF. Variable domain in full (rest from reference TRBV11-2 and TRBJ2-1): EAGVAQSPRYKIIEKRQSVAFWCNPISGHATLYWYQQILGQGPKLLIQFQNNGVVDDSQLPKDRFSAERLKGVDSTLKIQPAKLEDSAVYLCASTSVGTGGRNEQFFGPGTRLTVL.

The CDR3 DNA reads as TGTGCCAGCAGCGTCACGGGGGCAACTAATGAAAAACTGTTTTTT. Translating it yields CASSVTGATNEKLFF. V and J are TRBV9 and TRBJ1-4, with D perhaps matching TRBD1 (5 bases). V was clipped by 2 bases and J by 0 bases, with 8 bases between them. Germline CDR1 and CDR2: SGDLS and YYNGEE. This CDR3 is 15 amino acids long.

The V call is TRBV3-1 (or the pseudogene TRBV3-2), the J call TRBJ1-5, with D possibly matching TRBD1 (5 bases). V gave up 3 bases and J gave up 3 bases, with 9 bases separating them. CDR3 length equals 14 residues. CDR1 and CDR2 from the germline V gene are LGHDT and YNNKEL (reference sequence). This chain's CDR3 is CASSQDTINQPQHF. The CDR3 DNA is TGTGCCAGCAGCCAGGACACCATCAATCAGCCCCAGCATTTT.